The 8 T cell receptor beta chains reported below all come from one sample, sequenced in a study of blood T cell repertoires in COVID-19. Some clones are missing from TCRdb's copy, which holds only in-frame ones; the method was immunoSEQ multiplex PCR. This sample has 60,000 to 70,000 clones, with more than 75% found just once. The specimen sequenced was peripheral blood. Source of these receptors: a woman aged 60 to 75 with acute or convalescent COVID-19.

This rearrangement joins TRBV6-5 to TRBJ2-7; 10 nucleotides align to TRBD1. Per the germline V gene, CDR1 is MNHEY and CDR2 is SVGAGI. The J segment lost 4 bases and the V segment lost 6 bases, leaving 9 bases of the junction unmatched. The CDR3 totals 15 residues. CDR3: CASSFDRGPFYEQYV. CDR3 bases: TGTGCCAGCAGCTTTGACAGGGGGCCCTTTTACGAGCAGTACGTC.

The CDR3 DNA sequence: TGTGCCAGCAGCTCCCGGACAGGGAGTCCGGAGCTGTTTTTT. This encodes CASSSRTGSPELFF. J is TRBJ2-2 and V is TRBV5-4, with 8 bases that match TRBD1. This CDR3 is built from 14 residues. With 3 bases clipped from V and 10 bases from J, the junction kept 8 bases outside the gene matches. CDR1 is SGHNT, CDR2 YYREEE, per germline (reference sequence). The entire variable domain, with the rest obtained from reference TRBV5-4 and TRBJ2-2, is as follows: ETGVTQSPTHLIKTRGQQVTLRCSSQSGHNTVSWYQQALGQGPQFIFQYYREEENGRGNFPPRFSGLQFPNYSSELNVNALELDDSALYLCASSSRTGSPELFFGEGSRLTVL.

The rearrangement uses TRBV6-5 and TRBJ2-3; no definite D call. This CDR3 spans 14 amino acids. Germline loops: CDR1 MNHEY, CDR2 SVGAGI. V lost 5 bases and J 4 bases, leaving 13 bases between the germline ends. The CDR3 protein is CASSTDGWADTQYF. The CDR3 DNA reads TGTGCCAGCAGTACCGACGGGTGGGCAGATACGCAGTATTTT.

The chain combines TRBV27 with TRBJ2-7, with 11 bases aligning to TRBD2. The CDR3 is made up of 15 amino acids. Trimming removed 6 bases from V and 2 bases from J; junction bases left unmatched: 6. Germline V gene data show CDR1 as MNHEY and CDR2 as SMNVEV (reference sequence). For the CDR3, the DNA is TGTGCCAGCAGCAGTAGCGGGAGGGTCGCCTACGAGCAGTACGTC. Translation gives CASSSSGRVAYEQYV.

The gene calls are TRBV5-4 and TRBJ2-2; D unresolved. The CDR3 covers 13 residues. The V end lost 5 bases, the J end lost 0 bases, and 5 bases lay between the germline ends. Germline V gene sequence: CDR1 SGHNT, CDR2 YYREEE (reference sequence). CDR3 DNA: TGTGCCAGCAGTCGTGCGAACACCGGGGAGCTGTTTTTT. Amino acid sequence: CASSRANTGELFF.

The chain carries TRBV4-2 and TRBJ2-5; 7 bases match TRBD2. This CDR3 has 14 amino acids. Germline loops: CDR1 LGHNA, CDR2 YNFKEQ. The V gene end was trimmed by 4 bases and the J gene end by 7 bases; junction bases not matched to a gene: 9. The CDR3 DNA sequence: TGTGCCAGCAGCCCCGGGCTAGCGGACGGGACCCAGTACTTC. Translated: CASSPGLADGTQYF.

The CDR3, as DNA: TGCGCCAGCAGCCCCTCCGGGGGGGACAGAAACTATGGCTACACCTTC. Protein product: CASSPSGGDRNYGYTF. This sequence joins TRBV5-1 and TRBJ1-2; 7 nucleotides match TRBD1. The J segment lost 2 bases and the V segment lost 4 bases, leaving 11 bases of the junction unmatched. From germline, CDR1 is SGHRS and CDR2 YFSETQ. CDR3 size: 16 residues. The full variable domain, in which reference TRBV5-1 and TRBJ1-2 provide the parts outside the CDR3, is KAGVTQTPRYLIKTRGQQVTLSCSPISGHRSVSWYQQTPGQGLQFLFEYFSETQRNKGNFPGRFSGRQFSNSRSEMNVSTLELGDSALYLCASSPSGGDRNYGYTFGSGTRLTVV.

The CDR3 spells CASSRGQARIFSGNTIYF. In DNA, the CDR3 is TGTGCCAGCAGTCGGGGACAGGCACGAATTTTCTCTGGAAACACCATATATTTT. V gene TRBV2 combines with J gene TRBJ1-3; the match to TRBD1 covers 8 bases. The CDR3 length is 18 residues. V was pared by 5 bases and J by 0 bases, with 12 bases of the junction left unmatched. Germline V gene lookup returns CDR1 SNHLY and CDR2 FYNNEI.